This entry features one T cell receptor (beta chain) sequence. Noted time point: pretreatment peripheral blood. This sample is part of a study of PD-L1 blockade in urothelial cancer. At the level of the study: Patients took up atezolizumab around 2014 at 1,200 mg intravenously every 3 weeks.

The germline CDR1 and CDR2 sequences are SGDLS and YYNGEE. The CDR3 runs to 14 residues. Trimming removed 3 bases from V and 4 bases from J, with 12 bases in between. Clones were read by immunoSEQ multiplex PCR, and TCRdb kept only the in-frame ones, dropping some. Counted here are approximately 90,000 clones, around 87% occurring once; the ten biggest clones make up around 1.7%. The clonotype originates from a man aged 55 to 69 with urothelial cancer. The chain couples TRBV9 to TRBJ2-3, with D perhaps TRBD2 (6 bases). The sample here was PBMCs, taken around atezolizumab (anti-PD-L1) treatment. The CDR3 DNA follows: TGTGCCAGCAGCGGTGGGGGGAATTCAGATACGCAGTATTTT. Protein: CASSGGGNSDTQYF.